The text below deals with one T cell receptor beta chain. Its cognate antigen has yet to be identified. No per-base quality is available; no much larger clone lies one base away. The data stem from a study of radiation and T cells in renal cell carcinoma (TCRdb year 2020). For context, the study as a whole: The samples were obtained from a clinical trial, where primary renal cell carcinomas were treated with 15 Gy stereotactic body radiation therapy and then removed by nephrectomy 4 weeks afterward. In total, more than 50 samples underwent TCR beta sequencing: around 25 tumors plus 27 peripheral blood samples. Across all 50 or so samples, 4,000,000 or so unique CDR3 nucleotide sequences, encoding 2,658,974 unique CDR3 amino acid sequences, were identified. What the work shows at the level of the full study, not this receptor alone: Effects of radiation dose or scheduling on the TCR repertoire could not be addressed with the single-armed trial design. Top tumor clonotypes rose in blood from baseline to 2 weeks post-radiation, then contracted by 4 weeks, suggesting transient expansion of tumor-resident clones. Because no pretreatment tumor biopsies were available, whether clonotypes were present in the tumor at baseline could not be determined. Changes in the blood repertoire were not tracked past 4 weeks after treatment.

The label giving this sample's time point can be read as: blood 2 weeks post-SBRT. The treatment or condition label on this specimen signifies: 15 Gy SBRT to primary tumor, nephrectomy 4 weeks later. To follow tumor-enriched clonotypes, peripheral blood was collected serially from radiation-treated patients at baseline and again at 2 weeks and 4 weeks after SBRT. Every patient had renal cell carcinoma of clear cell pathology. Genomic DNA for TCR sequencing was prepared using the QIAamp DNA Blood Mini Kit (Qiagen). Samples were included in the analyses only if all quality control checks were passed. The germline V gene (reference sequence) yields LNHDA for CDR1 and SQIVND for CDR2. V is trimmed back by 8 bases and J by 6 bases, and the junction contains 21 bases that no gene match accounts for. The CDR3 numbers 19 residues from cysteine through phenylalanine. Only the CDR3 portion is preserved as DNA: 57 bases, with reading frame beginning at the first base.

TCR beta libraries were generated from genomic DNA with the immunoSEQ kit, following the manufacturer's recommendations. Library preparation used a first multiplex PCR with proprietary primers, then a second PCR adding unique barcodes, with bead cleanups after each round. Each sample batch included a kit-provided positive control reaction and a negative control reaction. The final libraries were assessed on an Agilent 4200 TapeStation D1000 ScreenTape, pooled by volume, and quantified by qPCR. Sequencing was performed on an Illumina NextSeq500 with a MidOutput 150-cycle cartridge, and 156 Read1 and 15 Index1 cycles were run with kit custom primers. The pooled library was loaded at roughly 1 pM, with an approximately 21% PhiX control spiked in. Under the source paper's analysis protocol: Vendor-processed data were analyzed in R, with a clonotype defined as all T cells sharing the same CDR3 nucleotide sequence. In the clone abundance analyses, frequencies were normalized to the 10,000 most abundant clones in each sample. Public T cell clones, which averaged fewer than five per sample, were excluded before analysis. An abundance difference of at least 32-fold between compartments was the criterion for calling clonotypes tumor-enriched or baseline blood-enriched. Clonotypes expanded or contracted between blood time points were identified with a beta-binomial differential abundance model. The Baroni-Urbani and Buser coefficient was used to measure tumor-blood repertoire similarity, and groups were compared with two-tailed Wilcoxon tests in R. TCRdb holds this immuneACCESS table with in-frame rearrangements only. Some clones are missing; in checked studies, unresolved V genes explain under half, and the rest has no known cause. The D gene and trimming were derived from the DNA, and the V and J assignments and clone size from that table. This sample gives around 75,000 clones in total; roughly 80% of them show up just once. The top ten clones comprise roughly 6% of the sample.

The source of this sequence is a man aged 55 to 70 with renal cell carcinoma. The chain employs TRBV19 and TRBJ2-2; 10 bases in the middle match TRBD1. The source material was blood, sampled from a patient whose treatment included radiotherapy and nephrectomy. DNA sequence: TGTGCCAGTCGAAGTTGGGACAGGGGCCGCCTCCGACTGGCCGGGGAGCTGTTTTTT. Its translation reads: CASRSWDRGRLRLAGELFF.